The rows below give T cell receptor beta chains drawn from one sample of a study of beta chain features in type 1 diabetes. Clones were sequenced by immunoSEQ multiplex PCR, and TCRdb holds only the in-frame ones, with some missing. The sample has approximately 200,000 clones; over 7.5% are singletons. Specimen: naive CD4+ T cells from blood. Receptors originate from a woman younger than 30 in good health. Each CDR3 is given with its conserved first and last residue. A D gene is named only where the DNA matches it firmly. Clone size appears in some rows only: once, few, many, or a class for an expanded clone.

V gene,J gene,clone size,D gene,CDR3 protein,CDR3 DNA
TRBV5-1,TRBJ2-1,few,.,CASSPGASGYNEQFF,TGCGCCAGCAGCCCGGGGGCTAGCGGTTACAATGAGCAGTTCTTC
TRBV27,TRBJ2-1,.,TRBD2,CASRPRVWRESHEQFF,TGTGCCAGCAGACCACGGGTCTGGCGGGAGTCCCATGAGCAGTTCTTC
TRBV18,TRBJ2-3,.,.,CASSPVGPRADTQYF,TGTGCCAGCTCACCAGTCGGCCCTCGGGCAGATACGCAGTATTTT
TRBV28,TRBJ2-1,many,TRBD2,CASSAGLAGGGEQFF,TGTGCCAGCAGCGCCGGACTAGCGGGAGGAGGTGAGCAGTTCTTC
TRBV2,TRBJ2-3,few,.,CASSELITSTDTQYF,TGTGCCAGCAGTGAGCTCATCACTAGCACAGATACGCAGTATTTT
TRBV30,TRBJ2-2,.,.,CAWSVRRDGSGELFF,TGTGCCTGGAGTGTAAGGCGGGATGGTTCCGGGGAGCTGTTTTTT
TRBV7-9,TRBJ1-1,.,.,CASSLGTQEAFF,TGTGCCAGCAGCTTAGGGACACAAGAAGCTTTCTTT
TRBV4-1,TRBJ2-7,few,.,CASSQNRGLFSYEQYF,TGCGCCAGCAGCCAAAACAGGGGACTTTTTTCCTACGAGCAGTACTTC
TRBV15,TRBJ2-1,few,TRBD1,CATSRTPGQGFVYNEQFF,TGTGCCACCAGCAGAACTCCGGGACAGGGCTTCGTTTACAATGAGCAGTTCTTC
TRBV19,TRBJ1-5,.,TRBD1,CASRTGGALGQPQHF,TGTGCCAGTAGGACAGGGGGAGCTTTGGGTCAGCCCCAGCATTTT
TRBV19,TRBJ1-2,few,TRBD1,CASSPGTGGNYGYTF,TGTGCCAGTAGTCCAGGGACAGGGGGCAACTATGGCTACACCTTC
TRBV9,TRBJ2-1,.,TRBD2,CASSPGLAVAYNEQFF,TGTGCCAGCAGCCCAGGACTAGCGGTTGCCTACAATGAGCAGTTCTTC
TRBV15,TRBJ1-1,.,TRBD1,CATSRDGTGGTEAFF,TGTGCCACCAGCAGAGACGGGACAGGGGGCACTGAAGCTTTCTTT
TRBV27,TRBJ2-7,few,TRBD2,CASRGPGGRAYYF,TGTGCCAGCAGGGGCCCGGGAGGCCGAGCATATTACTTC
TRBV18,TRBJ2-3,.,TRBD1,CASSPPGARGTDTQYF,TGTGCCAGCTCACCACCGGGCGCCAGGGGGACAGATACGCAGTATTTT
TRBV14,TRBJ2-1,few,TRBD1,CASSQDLGDRGRSWQFF,TGTGCCAGCAGCCAAGATCTAGGGGACAGGGGGCGTTCGTGGCAGTTCTTC
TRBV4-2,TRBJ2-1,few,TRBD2,CASSQDLGTSGQSSYNEQFF,TGTGCCAGCAGCCAAGATCTCGGGACTAGCGGGCAGAGCTCCTACAATGAGCAGTTCTTC
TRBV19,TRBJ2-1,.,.,CASSIQGIHNEQFF,TGTGCCAGTAGTATACAGGGAATCCACAATGAGCAGTTCTTC
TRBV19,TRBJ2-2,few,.,CASSIYSGPGAGELFF,TGTGCCAGTAGTATCTACAGCGGCCCTGGGGCCGGGGAGCTGTTTTTT
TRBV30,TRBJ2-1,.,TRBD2,CAWSVRLAGTNEQFF,TGTGCCTGGAGTGTACGTCTAGCGGGAACTAATGAGCAGTTCTTC
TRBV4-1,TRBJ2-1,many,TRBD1,CASSQGQGLGEQFF,TGCGCCAGCAGCCAAGGACAGGGATTGGGTGAGCAGTTCTTC
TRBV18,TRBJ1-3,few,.,CASSPPSVGNTIYF,TGTGCCAGCTCACCACCCTCCGTCGGAAACACCATATATTTT
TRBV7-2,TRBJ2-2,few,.,CASSQRQVNTGELFF,TGTGCCAGCAGCCAACGGCAGGTGAACACCGGGGAGCTGTTTTTT
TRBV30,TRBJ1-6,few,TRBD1,CAWSSGRGLHSPLHF,TGTGCCTGGAGCTCGGGCAGGGGGCTCCATTCACCCCTCCACTTT
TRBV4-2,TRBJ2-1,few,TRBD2,CASSPGLAGFENEQFF,TGTGCCAGCAGCCCAGGACTAGCGGGGTTCGAGAATGAGCAGTTCTTC
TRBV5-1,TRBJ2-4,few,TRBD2,CASSSTRTSGRSNIQYF,TGCGCCAGCAGCTCCACCCGGACTAGCGGGAGGTCAAACATTCAGTACTTC
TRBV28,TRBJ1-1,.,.,CASSPWAGRKNTEAFF,TGTGCCAGCAGTCCTTGGGCAGGGAGGAAGAACACTGAAGCTTTCTTT
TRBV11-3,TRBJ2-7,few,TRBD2,CASSSQIAGSYEQYF,TGTGCCAGCAGCTCACAAATAGCGGGGAGCTACGAGCAGTACTTC
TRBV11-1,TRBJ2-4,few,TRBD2,CASSLGLAEHIQYF,TGTGCCAGCAGCTTGGGACTAGCGGAACACATTCAGTACTTC
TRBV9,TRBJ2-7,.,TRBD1,CASSVGRTGNYEQYF,TGTGCCAGCAGCGTAGGTAGGACAGGGAATTACGAGCAGTACTTC
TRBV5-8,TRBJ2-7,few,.,CASSFWQYPDKQYF,TGTGCCAGCAGCTTTTGGCAGTACCCGGACAAGCAGTACTTC
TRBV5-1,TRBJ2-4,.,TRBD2,CASRTSGTQNIQYF,TGCGCCAGCAGAACCAGCGGGACCCAAAACATTCAGTACTTC
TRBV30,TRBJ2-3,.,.,CAWGRSTDTQYF,TGTGCCTGGGGGAGGAGCACAGATACGCAGTATTTT
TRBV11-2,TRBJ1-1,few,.,CASSLALVQTEAFF,TGTGCCAGCAGCTTAGCTTTGGTTCAGACTGAAGCTTTCTTT
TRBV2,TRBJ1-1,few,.,CASSEYGANTEAFF,TGTGCCAGCAGTGAATATGGGGCGAACACTGAAGCTTTCTTT
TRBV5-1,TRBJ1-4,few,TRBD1,CASSLGRQGPDEKLFF,TGCGCCAGCAGCTTGGGACGACAGGGGCCTGATGAAAAACTGTTTTTT
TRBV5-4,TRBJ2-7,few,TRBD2,CASSSFRDYNDEQYF,TGTGCCAGCAGCTCCTTCCGGGACTATAACGACGAGCAGTACTTC
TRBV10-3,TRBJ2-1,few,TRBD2,CAIRGSPGLAIEQFF,TGTGCCATCAGGGGGTCCCCGGGACTAGCGATTGAGCAGTTCTTC
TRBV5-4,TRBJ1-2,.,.,CASSFPRGDGYGYTF,TGTGCCAGCAGCTTCCCCCGGGGTGACGGCTATGGCTACACCTTC
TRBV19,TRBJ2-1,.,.,CAIRRSAADNEQFF,TGTGCCATCCGGAGGAGTGCCGCCGACAATGAGCAGTTCTTC
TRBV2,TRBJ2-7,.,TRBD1,CAGQGRGNYEQYF,TGTGCCGGACAGGGGCGAGGGAATTACGAGCAGTACTTC
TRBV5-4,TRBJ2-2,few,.,CASSLFLASNTGELFF,TGTGCCAGCAGCTTGTTTCTAGCGTCGAACACCGGGGAGCTGTTTTTT
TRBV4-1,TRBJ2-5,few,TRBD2,CASSQLPGGQETQYF,TGCGCCAGCAGCCAGCTCCCGGGGGGGCAAGAGACCCAGTACTTC